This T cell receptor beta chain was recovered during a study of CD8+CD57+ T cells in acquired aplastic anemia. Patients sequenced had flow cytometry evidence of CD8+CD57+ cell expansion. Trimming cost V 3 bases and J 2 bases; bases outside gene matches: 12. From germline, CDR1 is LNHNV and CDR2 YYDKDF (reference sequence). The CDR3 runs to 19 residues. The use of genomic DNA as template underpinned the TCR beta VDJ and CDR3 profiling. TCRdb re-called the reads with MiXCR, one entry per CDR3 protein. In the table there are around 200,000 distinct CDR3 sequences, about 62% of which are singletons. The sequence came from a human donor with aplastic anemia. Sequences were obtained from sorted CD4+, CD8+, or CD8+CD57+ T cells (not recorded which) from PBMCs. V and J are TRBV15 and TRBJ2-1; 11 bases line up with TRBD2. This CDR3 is CATSSSRPGLAEPYNEQFF. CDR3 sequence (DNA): TGTGCCACCAGCAGCTCCAGGCCGGGACTAGCGGAGCCCTACAATGAGCAGTTCTTC. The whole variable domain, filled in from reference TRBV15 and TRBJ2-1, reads DAMVIQNPRYQVTQFGKPVTLSCSQTLNHNVMYWYQQKSSQAPKLLFHYYDKDFNNEADTPDNFQSRRPNTSFCFLDIRSPGLGDTAMYLCATSSSRPGLAEPYNEQFFGPGTRLTVL.